Each of the 29 T cell receptor beta chains below was sequenced from the same sample in a study of HIV-infected children after antiretroviral therapy interruption. The TCR library was built from RNA with a 3' RACE protocol and unique molecular identifiers. MiXCR, run by TCRdb on the 3' RACE reads, gives a single entry per CDR3 protein. This repertoire shows about 89,000 distinct CDR3 sequences, 6.9% found once; its top ten account for approximately 1.2%. Treatment in this sample: PENTA 11 planned treatment interruption arm or continuous ART arm. The specimen was CD45RA+ CD4+ T cells from PBMCs, pooled from several time points, collected from a donor given antiretroviral therapy, either interrupted or continuous. Subset: naive CD4+ CD45RA+ CD45RO- T cells. All receptors derive from a pool of human donors with HIV.

Only a few counts were recorded for this clonotype. The chain recombines TRBV4-2 with TRBJ2-3, with 8 bases aligning to TRBD2. The ends lost 1 base at V and 1 base at J; junction bases unmatched: 4. CDR3 length: 16 amino acids. Germline V gives CDR1 LGHNA, CDR2 YNFKEQ. The CDR3 reads CASSQVARGGTDTQYF. The CDR3, as DNA: TGTGCCAGCAGCCAAGTTGCGCGGGGGGGCACAGATACGCAGTATTTT.

This chain joins TRBV6-1 and TRBJ2-7, with no clear D. The CDR3 has 14 residues. Trimming pared 4 bases from V and 2 bases from J, leaving 12 bases between. The germline V gene has CDR1 MNHNS and CDR2 SASEGT. Here the CDR3 reads CASSVPNPTYEQYF. The CDR3 bases are TGTGCCAGCAGTGTTCCGAATCCTACCTACGAGCAGTACTTC.

This clonotype occurred many times. This chain joins TRBV5-1 and TRBJ2-1, with TRBD2 matching 7 bases. J gave up 3 bases and V 0 bases, and 6 bases lay outside the gene matches. The CDR3 runs 16 residues. Per the germline V gene, CDR1 is SGHRS and CDR2 is YFSETQ. This chain's CDR3 is CASSLASSGYYNEQFF. For the CDR3, the DNA is TGCGCCAGCAGCTTGGCCTCTAGCGGTTACTACAATGAGCAGTTCTTC.

In this sample, this clonotype turned up a few times. The genes are TRBV19 and TRBJ1-5; no clear D. CDR3 length: 13 residues. Germline CDR1 LNHDA, CDR2 SQIVND (reference sequence). With 1 base removed from V and 5 bases from J, the gap between germline ends came to 6 bases. The DNA for the CDR3 is TGTGCCAGTAGTATAGCTAGGGATCAGCCCCAGCATTTT. Translation gives CASSIARDQPQHF. The full variable domain, rest sourced from reference TRBV19 and TRBJ1-5, is DGGITQSPKYLFRKEGQNVTLSCEQNLNHDAMYWYRQDPGQGLRLIYYSQIVNDFQKGDIAEGYSVSREKKESFPLTVTSAQKNPTAFYLCASSIARDQPQHFGDGTRLSIL.

This clonotype was seen ten or more times. V and J are TRBV5-1 and TRBJ2-5; TRBD1 is a possible D gene (5 bases). CDR1 is SGHRS and CDR2 is YFSETQ in the germline V gene. The CDR3 totals 15 residues. The V end was cut by 0 bases, the J end by 5 bases, with 14 bases between. The CDR3 region has the DNA TGCGCCAGCAGCTTGGTGGCGGTACCAGGGGAGACCCAGTACTTC. Translated: CASSLVAVPGETQYF.

This clonotype was seen many times. The V and J genes are TRBV5-6 and TRBJ2-7; D is undetermined. The CDR3 covers 13 residues. V lost 2 bases, J lost 2 bases, and 8 bases lay in between. From germline, CDR1 is SGHDT and CDR2 YYEEEE. CDR3 amino acids: CASSFAKPYEQYF. CDR3 DNA sequence: TGTGCCAGCAGCTTTGCTAAACCCTACGAGCAGTACTTC. The full variable domain, completed using reference TRBV5-6 and TRBJ2-7, is DAGVTQSPTHLIKTRGQQVTLRCSPKSGHDTVSWYQQALGQGPQFIFQYYEEEERQRGNFPDRFSGHQFPNYSSELNVNALLLGDSALYLCASSFAKPYEQYFGPGTRLTVT.

This clonotype was counted between two and nine times. This chain joins TRBV6-1 and TRBJ2-1, with a possible D match to TRBD1 (6 bases). The ends were cut back, 6 bases at V and 8 bases at J, with 20 bases in the middle. Germline CDR1 is MNHNS and CDR2 is SASEGT. The CDR3 has 15 amino acids. The DNA of the CDR3 is TGTGCCAGCAGCCCGACCCCACAGGGTAGCGATGAGCAGTTCTTC. Its translation is CASSPTPQGSDEQFF.

This clonotype showed up many times. V and J are TRBV19 and TRBJ1-1, with D possibly TRBD1 on 5 matching bases. The CDR3 is 14 amino acids. Germline CDR1 LNHDA, CDR2 SQIVND (reference sequence). Trimming cost V 3 bases and J 0 bases, with 8 bases left between them. CDR3 nucleotides: TGTGCCAGTAGTATGCGGGGGATGAACACTGAAGCTTTCTTT. Its protein product is CASSMRGMNTEAFF.

This clonotype was counted ten times or more. The rearrangement uses TRBV9 and TRBJ1-2, with 10 positions matching TRBD1. This CDR3 has 17 amino acids. Germline V gene sequence: CDR1 SGDLS, CDR2 YYNGEE. Trimming took 4 bases from V and 4 from J; bases not matched to a gene: 13. The CDR3 DNA is TGTGCCAGCAGCCCCGGGACAGGGGCCCTCAACCCCTATGGCTACACCTTC. It yields the protein CASSPGTGALNPYGYTF.

This clonotype has a count of ten or more. The chain carries TRBV5-1 and TRBJ2-5, with a weak D call TRBD1 (5 bases). Germline lookup yields CDR1 SGHRS and CDR2 YFSETQ. This CDR3 comprises 14 residues. Between the trimmed V and J ends, which lost 0 bases and 2 bases, there was a span of 8 bases. The CDR3 region is CASSLVGQQETQYF. In DNA, the CDR3 is TGCGCCAGCAGCTTGGTGGGGCAGCAAGAGACCCAGTACTTC. Full variable domain (remainder filled in from reference TRBV5-1 and TRBJ2-5): KAGVTQTPRYLIKTRGQQVTLSCSPISGHRSVSWYQQTPGQGLQFLFEYFSETQRNKGNFPGRFSGRQFSNSRSEMNVSTLELGDSALYLCASSLVGQQETQYFGPGTRLLVL.

This clonotype has at least ten counts. CDR3 in DNA: TGTGCCAGCAGCCACTACCCACAGGGGGAGCCGCCCTATGGCTACACCTTC. Translation gives CASSHYPQGEPPYGYTF. The rearrangement links TRBV7-8 to TRBJ1-2; TRBD1 aligns across 8 bases. Germline trimming cut 5 bases from V and 4 bases from J; bases unmatched to any gene: 15. The CDR3 is 17 residues long. Germline V gives CDR1 SGHVS, CDR2 FQNEAQ.

This clonotype was found many times. This chain connects TRBV4-1 to TRBJ2-1; D remains unclear. This CDR3 has 17 residues. Deletions cut 1 base from V and 4 bases from J, with 17 bases between. The germline V gene has CDR1 MGHRA and CDR2 YSYEKL. This chain's CDR3 is CASSQVTGADPYNEQFF. The CDR3 region has the DNA TGCGCCAGCAGCCAAGTAACCGGCGCGGACCCTTACAATGAGCAGTTCTTC.

In this sample, this clonotype turned up many times. The chain combines TRBV3-2 with TRBJ2-7; TRBD1, the D gene given by the table, was not confirmed from the DNA. TRBV3-2 is a recognized pseudogene. This CDR3 has 14 amino acids. The CDR3 region has the DNA TGTGCCAGCAGCCAAGTGGGTACAGGCTACGAGCAGTACTTC. Translating it yields CASSQVGTGYEQYF.

This clonotype appeared many times. This chain uses TRBV11-2 with TRBJ2-1; D may be TRBD2 (5 bases). The CDR3 spans 15 residues. Germline V lookup: CDR1 SGHAT, CDR2 FQNNGV. V was pared by 3 bases and J by 7 bases, with 16 bases between. The CDR3 DNA reads TGTGCCAGCAGCTTCGGCCTACCTCCGGGAAATGAGCAGTTCTTC. This gives the protein CASSFGLPPGNEQFF.

This chain uses TRBV20-1 with TRBJ2-3; D is perhaps TRBD1 (5 bases). V lost 0 bases and J lost 1, with 17 bases in between. The germline V gene has CDR1 DFQATT and CDR2 SNEGSKA (reference sequence). The CDR3 covers 17 residues. The CDR3: CSARDFFTGRRTDTQYF. The DNA of the CDR3 is TGCAGTGCTAGAGATTTTTTTACAGGTCGACGCACAGATACGCAGTATTTT.

This chain uses TRBV9 with TRBJ1-5; D is undetermined. The CDR3 loop spans 14 amino acids. V lost 0 bases, J lost 2 bases, and 6 bases lay in between. Germline V gives CDR1 SGDLS, CDR2 YYNGEE. The DNA of the CDR3 is TGTGCCAGCAGCGTAGGAAGGGGCAATCAGCCCCAGCATTTT. This sequence encodes CASSVGRGNQPQHF. Drawing the rest from reference TRBV9 and TRBJ1-5, the complete variable domain is DSGVTQTPKHLITATGQRVTLRCSPRSGDLSVYWYQQSLDQGLQFLIQYYNGEERAKGNILERFSAQQFPDLHSELNLSSLELGDSALYFCASSVGRGNQPQHFGDGTRLSIL.

In its sample, this clonotype is medium-sized. The J gene is TRBJ2-3, the V gene TRBV20-1; TRBD2 matches 7 bases. Germline CDR1 and CDR2: DFQATT and SNEGSKA (reference sequence). Unmatched junction bases numbered 8, after V lost 5 bases and J lost 0 bases. There are 15 residues in the CDR3. The CDR3 sequence is CSAAQQRGSTDTQYF. DNA of the CDR3: TGCAGTGCTGCCCAACAGCGGGGTAGCACAGATACGCAGTATTTT.

The sample holds a few counts of this clonotype. Written as DNA, the CDR3 is TGCGCCAGCAGCCCCCCCGACAGGCTTCAAAACACAGATACGCAGTATTTT. Translation gives CASSPPDRLQNTDTQYF. This chain uses TRBV5-1 with TRBJ2-3; possibly TRBD1 for D (6 bases). Trimming pared 4 bases from V and 2 bases from J, leaving 20 bases between. The CDR3 has 17 amino acids. CDR1 is SGHRS, CDR2 YFSETQ, per germline.

In this sample, this clonotype turned up many times. The V gene is TRBV10-3, the J gene TRBJ1-5; a possible D gene is TRBD1 (6 bases). Germline V gene lookup returns CDR1 ENHRY and CDR2 SYGVKD. This CDR3 is built from 14 residues. V dropped 4 bases and J dropped 6 bases, with 13 bases sitting between them. The CDR3 region has the DNA TGTGCCATCAGTGTACAGGGAGTGAGTCAGCCCCAGCATTTT. It yields the protein CAISVQGVSQPQHF.

The table lists this clonotype with a few counts. The chain joins TRBV20-1 to TRBJ2-7, with D possibly TRBD1 on 6 matching bases. The CDR3 runs 15 residues. Germline V gene lookup returns CDR1 DFQATT and CDR2 SNEGSKA (reference sequence). V shed 5 bases and J shed 3 bases, with 20 bases lying between them. The chain's CDR3 is CSALSDRRPNYEQYF. DNA for the CDR3: TGCAGTGCTTTAAGTGACAGGAGGCCGAACTACGAGCAGTACTTC.

This clonotype was seen many times. The chain is built from TRBV12-3 or TRBV12-4 and TRBJ2-7; the D gene is possibly TRBD2 (6 bases). V was pared by 1 base and J by 5 bases, with 6 bases between. The length of the CDR3 is 12 residues. As DNA, the CDR3 is TGTGCCAGCAGTTTAGGGAGGGACGAGCAGTACTTC. Amino acid sequence: CASSLGRDEQYF.

This clonotype was picked up many times. The CDR3 region has the DNA TGTGCCACCAGTGATTGCCCGGGACAGGGGGCTTGCCATGAGCAGTTCTTC. It specifies CATSDCPGQGACHEQFF. This chain uses TRBV24-1 with TRBJ2-1; TRBD1 aligns across 12 bases. J lost 8 bases, V lost 2 bases, and 9 bases had no gene match. This CDR3 region has 17 residues. From germline, CDR1 is KGHDR and CDR2 SFDVKD.

This clonotype was found many times. The CDR3 spells CSAKTSGSNGELFF. CDR3 nucleotide sequence: TGCAGTGCTAAGACTAGCGGGAGTAACGGGGAGCTGTTTTTT. The gene calls are TRBV20-1 and TRBJ2-2, with 12 nucleotides matching TRBD2. This CDR3 is built from 14 residues. Germline V gene lookup returns CDR1 DFQATT and CDR2 SNEGSKA (reference sequence). V dropped 4 bases and J dropped 7; count of bases not matched to a gene: 4.

This clonotype occurred many times. The chain has TRBV18 and TRBJ2-7; 11 nucleotides agree with TRBD2. The CDR3 runs to 18 residues. Germline CDR1 and CDR2: KGHSH and LQKENI. The V gene end was trimmed by 6 bases and the J gene end by 0 bases; junction bases not matched to a gene: 13. This CDR3 reads CASSPTLAGGAFSYEQYF. The CDR3, as DNA: TGTGCCAGCTCGCCTACCCTAGCGGGGGGAGCTTTCTCCTACGAGCAGTACTTC.

The sample holds many counts of this clonotype. This chain connects TRBV20-1 to TRBJ2-3, with D perhaps TRBD1 (6 bases). V was clipped by 3 bases and J by 2 bases, with 15 bases between them. Germline V gene sequence: CDR1 DFQATT, CDR2 SNEGSKA (reference sequence). This CDR3 is 15 amino acids long. CDR3 amino acids: CSASRTEGNTDTQYF. DNA of the CDR3: TGCAGTGCTAGTAGGACAGAGGGGAACACAGATACGCAGTATTTT.

At least ten counts were recorded for this clonotype. The chain is built from TRBV20-1 and TRBJ1-6; 9 bases fit TRBD1. J lost 10 bases, V lost 2 bases, and 6 bases had no gene match. There are 14 residues in the CDR3. In germline, CDR1 is DFQATT, CDR2 SNEGSKA (reference sequence). The CDR3 here is CSARRDREQSPLHF. The CDR3 nucleotides read TGCAGTGCTAGAAGGGACAGGGAACAATCACCCCTCCACTTT.

This clonotype was recorded a few times. J is TRBJ2-3 and V is TRBV30, with D unclear. Between the trimmed V and J ends, which lost 1 base and 2 bases, there was a span of 10 bases. Germline CDR1 and CDR2: GTSNPN and SVGIG (reference sequence). The CDR3 is made up of 14 amino acids. The CDR3 here is CAWSEGPPTDTQYF. In nucleotides, the CDR3 is TGTGCCTGGAGTGAAGGGCCCCCCACAGATACGCAGTATTTT.

This clonotype has ten or more counts. This chain uses TRBV3-1 with TRBJ1-5; a possible D gene is TRBD1 (5 bases). Trimming took off 0 bases at V and 5 bases at J, with 11 bases between the two ends. The CDR3 length is 15 residues. CDR1 and CDR2 (germline): LGHDT, YNNKEL (reference sequence). CDR3 nucleotide sequence: TGTGCCAGCAGCCAAGACGGGTCAGGGTATCAGCCCCAGCATTTT. Amino acid sequence: CASSQDGSGYQPQHF.

The chain carries TRBV6-6 and TRBJ1-2; D remains unclear. V lost 6 bases, J lost 6 bases, and 5 bases lay in between. This CDR3 spans 10 amino acids. Per the germline V gene, CDR1 is MNHNY and CDR2 is SVGAGI (reference sequence). DNA for the CDR3: TGTGCCAGCAGAGTGGATGGCTACACCTTC. This translates into CASRVDGYTF.